Listed below are T cell receptor beta chains from one sample, sequenced in a study of blood T cells in healthy people across ages. TCRdb reprocessed the 5' RACE reads with MiXCR, giving one entry per CDR3 protein. The data contain roughly 730,000 distinct CDR3 sequences, 56% of them singletons. What was sequenced was blood. The receptors shown here come from a middle-aged man in good health. CDR3s include the opening cysteine and the closing phenylalanine or tryptophan. Fields, in order: CDR3 length, V gene, D gene, J gene, clone size, CDR3 protein, CDR3 DNA. A D gene is named only where the DNA matches it firmly. Not every row has a clone size; where given, it reads once, few, many or a size class.

length: 13; V: TRBV3-1; D: .; J: TRBJ1-6; size: .; CDR3: CASSSRYNSPLHF; DNA: TGTGCCAGCAGCAGTAGATATAATTCACCCCTCCACTTT
length: 14; V: TRBV20-1; D: .; J: TRBJ2-4; size: few; CDR3: CSASTGRLKNIQYF; DNA: TGCAGTGCTAGCACGGGCCGCCTCAAAAACATTCAGTACTTC
length: 12; V: TRBV12-5; D: TRBD1; J: TRBJ2-3; size: .; CDR3: CASGGDRATQYF; DNA: TGTGCTAGTGGGGGGGACAGGGCGACGCAGTATTTT
length: 13; V: TRBV29-1; D: .; J: TRBJ2-5; size: .; CDR3: CSGWGGGGETQYF; DNA: TGCAGCGGTTGGGGCGGGGGCGGAGAGACCCAGTACTTC
length: 15; V: TRBV7-2; D: TRBD2; J: TRBJ2-2; size: .; CDR3: CASSLISGSAGELFF; DNA: TGTGCCAGCAGCTTGATTAGCGGGAGCGCCGGGGAGCTGTTTTTT
length: 15; V: TRBV4-2; D: TRBD2; J: TRBJ2-5; size: many; CDR3: CASSQAMASGREQYF; DNA: TGTGCCAGCAGCCAAGCTATGGCTAGCGGGAGGGAGCAGTACTTC
length: 16; V: TRBV10-3; D: TRBD1; J: TRBJ1-5; size: .; CDR3: CAIRGGQGISNQPQHF; DNA: TGTGCCATCAGAGGGGGACAGGGGATTAGCAATCAGCCCCAGCATTTT
length: 13; V: TRBV12-3/TRBV12-4; D: .; J: TRBJ2-3; size: .; CDR3: CASSREGAGTQYF; DNA: TGTGCCAGCAGTAGAGAGGGAGCCGGTACGCAGTATTTT
length: 16; V: TRBV5-6; D: TRBD1; J: TRBJ1-3; size: few; CDR3: CASSLQGFNSGNTIYF; DNA: TGTGCCAGCAGCTTACAGGGGTTCAACTCTGGAAACACCATATATTTT
length: 15; V: TRBV4-3; D: .; J: TRBJ2-3; size: few; CDR3: CASSQDSGIADTQYF; DNA: TGCGCCAGCAGCCAAGATTCCGGGATCGCAGATACGCAGTATTTT